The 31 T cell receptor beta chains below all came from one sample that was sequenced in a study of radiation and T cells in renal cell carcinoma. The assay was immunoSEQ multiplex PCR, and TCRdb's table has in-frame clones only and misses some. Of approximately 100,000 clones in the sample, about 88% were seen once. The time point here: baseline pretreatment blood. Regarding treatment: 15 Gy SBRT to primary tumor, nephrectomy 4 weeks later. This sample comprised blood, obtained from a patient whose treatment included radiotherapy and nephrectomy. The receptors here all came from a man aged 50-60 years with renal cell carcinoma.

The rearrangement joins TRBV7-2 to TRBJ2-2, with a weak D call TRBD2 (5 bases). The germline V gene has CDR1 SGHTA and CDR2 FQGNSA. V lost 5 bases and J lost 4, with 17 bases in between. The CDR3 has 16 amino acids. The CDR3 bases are TGTGCCAGCAGCATCCTGGCGGGCCCACCCACCGGGGAGCTGTTTTTT. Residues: CASSILAGPPTGELFF. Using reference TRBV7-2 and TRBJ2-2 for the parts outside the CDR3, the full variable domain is GAGVSQSPSNKVTEKGKDVELRCDPISGHTALYWYRQSLGQGLEFLIYFQGNSAPDKSGLPSDRFSAERTGGSVSTLTIQRTQQEDSAVYLCASSILAGPPTGELFFGEGSRLTVL.

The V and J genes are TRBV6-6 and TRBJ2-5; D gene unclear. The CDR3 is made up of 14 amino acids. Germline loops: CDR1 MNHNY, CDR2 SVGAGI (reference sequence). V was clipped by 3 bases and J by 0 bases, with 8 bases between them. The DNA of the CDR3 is TGTGCCAGCAGTTATTCATCATACCAAGAGACCCAGTACTTC. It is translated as CASSYSSYQETQYF.

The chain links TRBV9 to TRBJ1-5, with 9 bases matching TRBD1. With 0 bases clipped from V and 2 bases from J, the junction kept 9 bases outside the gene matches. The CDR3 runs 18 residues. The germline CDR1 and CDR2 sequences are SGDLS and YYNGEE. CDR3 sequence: CASSVDPTGGCRNQPQHF. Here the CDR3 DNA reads TGTGCCAGCAGCGTAGACCCCACAGGGGGCTGTCGCAATCAGCCCCAGCATTTT.

The CDR3 DNA follows: TGTGCCAGCAGCTCCCCAGGGGGAAATCAGCCCCAGCATTTT. Translation gives CASSSPGGNQPQHF. V is TRBV7-9 and J is TRBJ1-5; the match to TRBD1 covers 7 bases. The CDR3 runs to 14 residues. Germline V gives CDR1 SEHNR, CDR2 FQNEAQ (reference sequence). J was trimmed by 4 bases and V by 4 bases; bases with no gene match: 4.

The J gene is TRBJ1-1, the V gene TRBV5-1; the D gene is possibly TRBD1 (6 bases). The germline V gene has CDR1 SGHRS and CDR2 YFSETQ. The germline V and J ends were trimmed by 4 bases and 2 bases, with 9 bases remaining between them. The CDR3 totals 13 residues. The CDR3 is CASSPGTNTEAFF. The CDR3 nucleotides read TGCGCCAGCAGCCCAGGGACAAACACTGAAGCTTTCTTT.

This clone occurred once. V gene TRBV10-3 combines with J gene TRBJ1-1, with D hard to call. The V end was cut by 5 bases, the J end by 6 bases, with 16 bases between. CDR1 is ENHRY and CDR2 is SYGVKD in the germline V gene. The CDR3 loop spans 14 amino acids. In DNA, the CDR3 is TGTGCCATCAGTCCCCAGACCGAGTCCCCTGAAGCTTTCTTT. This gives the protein CAISPQTESPEAFF.

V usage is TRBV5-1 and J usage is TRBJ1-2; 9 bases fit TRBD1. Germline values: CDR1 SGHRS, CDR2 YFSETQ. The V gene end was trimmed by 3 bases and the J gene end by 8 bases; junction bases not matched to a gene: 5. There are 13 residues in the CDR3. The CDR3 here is CASSWDRAAGYTF. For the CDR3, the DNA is TGCGCCAGCAGCTGGGACAGGGCTGCGGGCTACACCTTC.

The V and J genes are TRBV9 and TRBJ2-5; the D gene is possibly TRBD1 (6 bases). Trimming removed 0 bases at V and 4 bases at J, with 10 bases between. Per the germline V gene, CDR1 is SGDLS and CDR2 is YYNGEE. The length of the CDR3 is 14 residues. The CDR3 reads CASSVEGQGETQYF. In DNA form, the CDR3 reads TGTGCCAGCAGCGTAGAGGGACAAGGAGAGACCCAGTACTTC.

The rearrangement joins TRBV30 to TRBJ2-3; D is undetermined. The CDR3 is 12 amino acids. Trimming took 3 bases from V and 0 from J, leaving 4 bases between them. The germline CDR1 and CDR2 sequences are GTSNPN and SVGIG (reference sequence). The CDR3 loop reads CAWSGSTDTQYF. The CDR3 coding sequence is TGTGCCTGGAGCGGTAGCACAGATACGCAGTATTTT.

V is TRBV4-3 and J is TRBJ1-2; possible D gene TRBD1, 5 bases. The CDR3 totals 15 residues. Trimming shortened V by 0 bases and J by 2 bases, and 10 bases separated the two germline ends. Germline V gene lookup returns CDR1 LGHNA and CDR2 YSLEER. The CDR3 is CASSQDRTGNYGYTF. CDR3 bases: TGCGCCAGCAGCCAAGATAGAACAGGCAACTATGGCTACACCTTC.

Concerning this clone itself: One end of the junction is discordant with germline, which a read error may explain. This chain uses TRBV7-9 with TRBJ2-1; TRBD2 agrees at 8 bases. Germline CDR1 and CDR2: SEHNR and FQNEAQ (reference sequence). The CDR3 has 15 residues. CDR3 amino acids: CASRLAGIPYNEQFF. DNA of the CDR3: TGTGCCAGCAGGTTAGCGGGAATCCCCTACAATGAGCAGTTCTTC. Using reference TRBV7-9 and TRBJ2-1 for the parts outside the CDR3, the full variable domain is DTGVSQNPRHKITKRGQNVTFRCDPISEHNRLYWYRQTLGQGPEFLTYFQNEAQLEKSRLLSDRFSAERPKGSFSTLEIQRTEQGDSAMYLCASRLAGIPYNEQFFGPGTRLTVL.

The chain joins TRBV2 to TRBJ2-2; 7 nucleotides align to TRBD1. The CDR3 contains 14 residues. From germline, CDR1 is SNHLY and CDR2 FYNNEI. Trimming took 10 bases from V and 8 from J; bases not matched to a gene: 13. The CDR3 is CANTPSGTEGELFF. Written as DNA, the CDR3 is TGTGCCAATACCCCGTCCGGGACAGAAGGGGAGCTGTTTTTT. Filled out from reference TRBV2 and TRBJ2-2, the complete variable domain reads EPEVTQTPSHQVTQMGQEVILRCVPISNHLYFYWYRQILGQKVEFLVSFYNNEISEKSEIFDDQFSVERPDGSNFTLKIRSTKLEDSAMYFCANTPSGTEGELFFGEGSRLTVL.

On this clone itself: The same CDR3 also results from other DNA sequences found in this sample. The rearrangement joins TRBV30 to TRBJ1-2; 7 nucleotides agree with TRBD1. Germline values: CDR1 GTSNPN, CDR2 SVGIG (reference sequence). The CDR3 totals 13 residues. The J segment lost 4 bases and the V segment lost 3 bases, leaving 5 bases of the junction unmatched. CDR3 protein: CAWSRDRPYGYTF. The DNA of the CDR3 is TGTGCCTGGAGCCGGGACAGACCCTATGGCTACACCTTC.

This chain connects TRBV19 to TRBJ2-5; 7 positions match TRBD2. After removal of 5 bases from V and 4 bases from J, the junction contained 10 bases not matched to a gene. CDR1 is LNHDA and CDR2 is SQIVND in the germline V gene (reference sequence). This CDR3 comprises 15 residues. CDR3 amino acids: CASSAGLAVLETQYF. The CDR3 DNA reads TGTGCCAGTAGTGCCGGGCTAGCGGTCCTAGAGACCCAGTACTTC.

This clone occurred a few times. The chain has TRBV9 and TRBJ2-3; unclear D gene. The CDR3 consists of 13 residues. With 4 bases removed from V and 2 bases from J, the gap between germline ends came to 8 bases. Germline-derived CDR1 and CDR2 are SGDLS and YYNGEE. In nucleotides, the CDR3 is TGTGCCAGCAGCTACCTATTCACAGATACGCAGTATTTT. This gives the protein CASSYLFTDTQYF. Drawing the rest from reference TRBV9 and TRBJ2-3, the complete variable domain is DSGVTQTPKHLITATGQRVTLRCSPRSGDLSVYWYQQSLDQGLQFLIQYYNGEERAKGNILERFSAQQFPDLHSELNLSSLELGDSALYFCASSYLFTDTQYFGPGTRLTVL.

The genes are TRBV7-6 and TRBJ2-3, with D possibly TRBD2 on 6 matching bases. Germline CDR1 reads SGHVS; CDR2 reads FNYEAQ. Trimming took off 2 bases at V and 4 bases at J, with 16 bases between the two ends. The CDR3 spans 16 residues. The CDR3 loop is CASSLSPGERSDTQYF. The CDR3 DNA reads TGTGCCAGCAGCTTATCGCCGGGAGAGCGGTCAGATACGCAGTATTTT.

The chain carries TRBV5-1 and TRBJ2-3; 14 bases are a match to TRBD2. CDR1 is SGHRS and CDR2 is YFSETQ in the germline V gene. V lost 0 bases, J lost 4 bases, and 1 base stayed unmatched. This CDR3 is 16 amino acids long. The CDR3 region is CASSLGTSGRPDTQYF. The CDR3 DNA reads TGCGCCAGCAGCTTGGGGACTAGCGGGAGGCCAGATACGCAGTATTTT.

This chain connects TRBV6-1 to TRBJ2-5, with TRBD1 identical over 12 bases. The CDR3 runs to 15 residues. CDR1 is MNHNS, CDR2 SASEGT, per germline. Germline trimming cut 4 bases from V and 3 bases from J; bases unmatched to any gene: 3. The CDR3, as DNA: TGTGCCAGCAGTGGGGACAGGGGGCGGGAAGAGACCCAGTACTTC. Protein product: CASSGDRGREETQYF.

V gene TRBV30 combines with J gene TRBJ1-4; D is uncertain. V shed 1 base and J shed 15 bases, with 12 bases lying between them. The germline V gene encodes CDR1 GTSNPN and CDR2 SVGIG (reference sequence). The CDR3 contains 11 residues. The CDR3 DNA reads TGTGCCTGGAGTGAGGGCGCGCTCGTGTTTTTT. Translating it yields CAWSEGALVFF.

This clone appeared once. CDR3 sequence reads: CASGSQGSFGDTIYF. CDR3 bases: TGTGCCAGCGGCAGTCAGGGAAGCTTTGGGGACACCATATATTTT. The rearrangement links TRBV6-1 to TRBJ1-3, with TRBD1 as a possible D gene (5 bases). CDR1 MNHNS and CDR2 SASEGT come from the germline V gene. The germline V and J ends were trimmed by 8 bases and 8 bases, with 22 bases remaining between them. The CDR3 contains 15 residues.

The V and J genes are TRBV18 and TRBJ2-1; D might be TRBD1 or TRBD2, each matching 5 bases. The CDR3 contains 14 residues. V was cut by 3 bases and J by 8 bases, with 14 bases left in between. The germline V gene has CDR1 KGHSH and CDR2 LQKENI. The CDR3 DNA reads TGTGCCAGCTCACCTACCGGTGGGGGACATGAGCAGTTCTTC. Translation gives CASSPTGGGHEQFF.

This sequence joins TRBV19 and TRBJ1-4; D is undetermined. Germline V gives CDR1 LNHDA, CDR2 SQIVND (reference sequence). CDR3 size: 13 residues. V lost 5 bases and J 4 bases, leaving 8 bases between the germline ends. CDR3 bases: TGTGCCAGTAGTCGCGGAGTTAATGAAAAACTGTTTTTT. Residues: CASSRGVNEKLFF.

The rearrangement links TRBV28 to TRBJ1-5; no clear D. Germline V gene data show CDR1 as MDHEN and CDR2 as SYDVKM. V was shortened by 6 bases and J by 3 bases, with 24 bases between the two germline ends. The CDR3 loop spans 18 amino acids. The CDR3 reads CASSEYLMPGEANQPQHF. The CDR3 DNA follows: TGTGCCAGCAGCGAATATCTCATGCCCGGCGAGGCCAATCAGCCCCAGCATTTT.

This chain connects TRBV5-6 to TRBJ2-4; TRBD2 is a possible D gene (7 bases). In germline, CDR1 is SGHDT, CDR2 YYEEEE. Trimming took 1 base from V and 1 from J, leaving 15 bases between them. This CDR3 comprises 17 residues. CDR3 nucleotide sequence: TGTGCCAGCAGCTTGATGGGGGGGCGGACGGCCAAAAACATTCAGTACTTC. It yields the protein CASSLMGGRTAKNIQYF.

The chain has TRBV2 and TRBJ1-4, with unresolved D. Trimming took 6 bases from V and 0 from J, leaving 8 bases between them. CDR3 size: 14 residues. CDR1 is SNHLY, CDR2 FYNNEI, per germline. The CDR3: CASRDPATNEKLFF. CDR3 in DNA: TGTGCCAGCAGGGATCCTGCAACTAATGAAAAACTGTTTTTT.

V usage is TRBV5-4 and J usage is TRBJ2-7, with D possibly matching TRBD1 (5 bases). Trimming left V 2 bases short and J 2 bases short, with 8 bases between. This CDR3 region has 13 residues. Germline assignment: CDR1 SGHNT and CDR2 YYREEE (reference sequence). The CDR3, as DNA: TGTGCCAGCAGCTTTACAGGTACCTACGAGCAGTACTTC. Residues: CASSFTGTYEQYF. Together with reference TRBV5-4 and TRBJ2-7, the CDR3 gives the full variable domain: ETGVTQSPTHLIKTRGQQVTLRCSSQSGHNTVSWYQQALGQGPQFIFQYYREEENGRGNFPPRFSGLQFPNYSSELNVNALELDDSALYLCASSFTGTYEQYFGPGTRLTVT.

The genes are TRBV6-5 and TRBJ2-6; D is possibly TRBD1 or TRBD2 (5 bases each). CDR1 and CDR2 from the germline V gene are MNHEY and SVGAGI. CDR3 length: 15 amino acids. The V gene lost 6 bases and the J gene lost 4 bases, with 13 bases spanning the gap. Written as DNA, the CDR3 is TGTGCCAGCAGAGGGGACGGTGGAGGGGCCAACGTCCTGACTTTC. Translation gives CASRGDGGGANVLTF.

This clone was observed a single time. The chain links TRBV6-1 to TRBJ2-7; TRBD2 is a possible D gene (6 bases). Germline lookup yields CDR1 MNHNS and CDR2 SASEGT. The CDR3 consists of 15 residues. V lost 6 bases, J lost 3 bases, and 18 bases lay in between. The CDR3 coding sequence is TGTGCCAGCAGATCGGACCGGGGGAGTCTCTACGAGCAGTACTTC. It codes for CASRSDRGSLYEQYF.

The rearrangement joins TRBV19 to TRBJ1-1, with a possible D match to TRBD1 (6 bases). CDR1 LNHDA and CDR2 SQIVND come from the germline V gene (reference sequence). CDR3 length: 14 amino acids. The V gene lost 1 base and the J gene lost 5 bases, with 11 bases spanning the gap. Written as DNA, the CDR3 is TGTGCCAGTAGTATAGGGGGGGCTGGGACTGAAGCTTTCTTT. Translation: CASSIGGAGTEAFF.

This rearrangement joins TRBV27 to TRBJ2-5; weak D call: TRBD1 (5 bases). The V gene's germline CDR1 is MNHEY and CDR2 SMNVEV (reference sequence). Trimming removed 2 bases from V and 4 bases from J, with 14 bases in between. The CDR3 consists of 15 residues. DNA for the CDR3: TGTGCCAGCAGTTTACAGGGTATAAGGGCAGAGACCCAGTACTTC. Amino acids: CASSLQGIRAETQYF.

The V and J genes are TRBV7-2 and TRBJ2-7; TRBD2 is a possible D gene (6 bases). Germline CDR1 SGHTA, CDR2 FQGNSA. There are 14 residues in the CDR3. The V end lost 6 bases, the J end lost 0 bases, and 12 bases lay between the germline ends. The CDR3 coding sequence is TGTGCCAGCAGGCCGGGGGTTTCCTCCTACGAGCAGTACTTC. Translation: CASRPGVSSYEQYF.